This record covers a single TCR beta chain. These data are taken from a study of shared T cell receptors in the human thymus. The CDR3 spans 14 residues. J was trimmed by 6 bases and V by 1 base; bases with no gene match: 5. The V gene's germline CDR1 is MGHRA and CDR2 YSYEKL. Sequencing used immunoSEQ multiplex PCR; TCRdb keeps in-frame clones, though not all of them. The sample has hundreds of thousands of clones; about 90% are singletons. These same records also appear under a second study, on human thymus T cells. That source adds: Healthy Finnish infants undergoing corrective surgery for congenital heart defects were used as donors. Blood and thymic repertoires both appeared biased in V and J gene usage.

This TCR was recovered from a boy in the first two years of life with a congenital heart defect. This chain links TRBV4-1 with TRBJ1-2; 7 nucleotides align to TRBD1. Sample: thymocytes. In DNA form, the CDR3 reads TGCGCCAGCAGCCAAGGACAGGGATTGCATGGCTACACCTTC. It translates to CASSQGQGLHGYTF.